This T cell receptor (beta chain) stems from a study of CD8 T cells in ankylosing spondylitis. Overall study results and limits: Seven to nine highly homologous variants made up a TCR beta motif that seemed to typify ankylosing spondylitis blood.

Quantitative 5'-RACE with molecular barcodes was used to make the TCR beta libraries. Each CDR3 protein gets one entry after TCRdb re-called the 5' RACE reads with MiXCR. The table lists more than 25,000 distinct CDR3 sequences, 13% to 15% of them singletons. This clonotype was seen a handful of times. Its antigen is not known. This CDR3 region has 15 residues. The V gene's germline CDR1 is MGHDK and CDR2 SYGVNS. With V trimmed by 5 bases and J by 6 bases, 5 bases remained unmatched. This receptor was taken from a male donor with ankylosing spondylitis or in good health (not recorded which). Sequencing was carried out using blood. The V and J genes are TRBV25-1 and TRBJ2-1, with 12 bases identical to TRBD2. CDR3 nucleotides: TGTGCCAGCAGTAAACTAGCGGGGGGCACCAATGAGCAGTTCTTC. It specifies CASSKLAGGTNEQFF.